A single sample gave rise to the 32 T cell receptor beta chains below, sequenced in a study of T cells in Graves' hyperthyroidism and ophthalmopathy. TCR beta CDR3 regions were amplified from RNA transcripts. During a first-round RT-PCR of the TCR CDR3, the HTBI primer set was used. TCRdb processed the multiplex PCR reads anew with MiXCR; each CDR3 protein has one entry. Among approximately 560,000 distinct CDR3 sequences listed, 15% to 19% were seen once. What was sequenced was blood. The receptors were sampled from a woman aged 25 to 39 with Graves' hyperthyroidism.

Of note for this clonotype: This sequence may be a read error, since a much larger clone differs from it by one base. The chain has TRBV5-1 and TRBJ1-1; a possible D gene is TRBD1 (5 bases). The germline V gene has CDR1 SGHRS and CDR2 YFSETQ. The CDR3 extends over 20 amino acids. Trimming took 4 bases from V and 4 from J, leaving 32 bases between them. The CDR3 DNA sequence: TGCGCCAGCAGCAGGAAGATAAGCAGGGACTTGCCCCGTTTTGGCACTGAAGCTTTCTTT. Amino acids: CASSRKISRDLPRFGTEAFF.

This clonotype was seen many times. The V gene is TRBV12-3 or TRBV12-4, the J gene TRBJ2-1; D might be TRBD1 (5 bases). The CDR3 loop spans 13 amino acids. Trimming took off 3 bases at V and 10 bases at J, with 13 bases between the two ends. CDR3 sequence (DNA): TGTGCCAGCAGTTTGGGGCCCTGGCGGGAGCAGTTCTTC. It is translated as CASSLGPWREQFF.

This clonotype has ten or more counts. CDR3 loop: CASSPKGTGGYEQYF. The DNA of the CDR3 is TGTGCCAGCAGCCCTAAAGGGACAGGGGGGTACGAGCAGTACTTC. The V gene is TRBV12-3 or TRBV12-4, the J gene TRBJ2-7, with 11 positions matching TRBD1. V was clipped by 6 bases and J by 4 bases; unmatched bases: 8. The CDR3 length is 15 residues.

The table lists this clonotype with many counts. V and J are TRBV20-1 and TRBJ1-1; D may be TRBD1 (5 bases). The CDR3 contains 11 residues. From germline, CDR1 is DFQATT and CDR2 SNEGSKA (reference sequence). The V and J ends lost 7 bases and 1 base respectively, with 7 bases between them. CDR3 coding DNA: TGCAGTGAAGGGACGAACACTGAAGCTTTCTTT. Protein product: CSEGTNTEAFF.

This chain links TRBV7-2 with TRBJ1-1, with no clear D. V lost 5 bases and J 7 bases, leaving 17 bases between the germline ends. The V gene's germline CDR1 is SGHTA and CDR2 FQGNSA. This CDR3 has 14 amino acids. The chain's CDR3 is CASSPQGTASEAFF. The CDR3 bases are TGTGCCAGCAGCCCACAAGGCACCGCCAGTGAAGCTTTCTTT.

Only one count was recorded for this clonotype. A much more abundant neighbour one base away suggests this may be a read error. The J gene is TRBJ2-5, the V gene TRBV29-1; 7 bases are a match to TRBD1. Trimming cost V 4 bases and J 5 bases; bases outside gene matches: 19. This CDR3 region has 17 residues. Per the germline V gene, CDR1 is SQVTM and CDR2 is ANQGSEA. CDR3: CSVVRGRPGRTSETQYF. CDR3 bases: TGCAGCGTTGTTAGGGGGCGGCCGGGCCGGACTTCCGAGACCCAGTACTTC.

This clonotype was seen more than once but under ten times. The chain links TRBV19 to TRBJ1-5, with D possibly matching TRBD1 (5 bases). This CDR3 comprises 16 residues. CDR1 is LNHDA, CDR2 SQIVND, per germline (reference sequence). Trimming stripped 1 base from V and 1 base from J, with 11 bases between. CDR3 bases: TGTGCCAGTAGTATAGGTCGGAGGGGCAGCAATCAGCCCCAGCATTTT. This codes for CASSIGRRGSNQPQHF.

This clonotype has at least ten counts. Lacking the conserved final phenylalanine or tryptophan, this CDR3 likely reflects a read error. The V gene is TRBV18, the J gene TRBJ1-1, with 8 bases fitting TRBD1. The CDR3 is 13 amino acids. V lost 7 bases, J lost 4 bases, and 5 bases stayed unmatched. CDR1 KGHSH and CDR2 LQKENI come from the germline V gene. CDR3: CASCAGGVTEAFL. The CDR3 nucleotides are TGTGCCAGCTGTGCAGGGGGCGTCACTGAAGCTTTCCTT.

This clonotype was seen a few times. The chain recombines TRBV20-1 with TRBJ1-2, with no clear D. In germline, CDR1 is DFQATT, CDR2 SNEGSKA (reference sequence). Trimming cost V 4 bases and J 8 bases, with 14 bases left between them. CDR3 length: 12 residues. The CDR3 loop is CSATPSSSGYTF. CDR3 bases: TGCAGTGCTACTCCATCCTCGAGCGGCTACACCTTC.

In its sample, this clonotype was seen a few times. The CDR3 protein is CASSYPGDGVEQYF. The CDR3 DNA reads as TGTGCCAGCAGTTACCCTGGGGACGGGGTCGAGCAGTACTTC. The V gene is TRBV6-2 or TRBV6-3, the J gene TRBJ2-7; D may be TRBD1 or TRBD2 (5 bases each). CDR1 and CDR2 from the germline V gene are MNHEY and SVGEGT. This CDR3 region has 14 residues. V was shortened by 2 bases and J by 6 bases, with 14 bases between the two germline ends.

There are many counts of this clonotype. The CDR3 here is CASSPSGEWNTGELFF. In DNA, the CDR3 is TGTGCCAGCAGCCCTAGCGGGGAATGGAACACCGGGGAGCTGTTTTTT. The chain links TRBV6-1 to TRBJ2-2, with 9 bases identical to TRBD2. Germline values: CDR1 MNHNS, CDR2 SASEGT. The CDR3 is 16 residues long. After removal of 6 bases from V and 1 base from J, the junction contained 6 bases not matched to a gene.

Remarks on this clonotype: A much larger clone is a single base away; this may be a read error. The genes are TRBV20-1 and TRBJ2-2, with a weak D call TRBD2 (6 bases). V lost 4 bases and J lost 4, with 22 bases in between. Germline CDR1 reads DFQATT; CDR2 reads SNEGSKA (reference sequence). There are 17 residues in the CDR3. The chain's CDR3 is CSAIAASVRVGTGELFF. The DNA of the CDR3 is TGCAGTGCTATTGCGGCTAGCGTGAGGGTTGGCACCGGGGAGCTGTTTTTT.

This clonotype was seen a handful of times. The chain combines TRBV6-1 with TRBJ2-1; 7 bases line up with TRBD2. The CDR3 consists of 16 residues. The J segment lost 1 base and the V segment lost 6 bases, leaving 9 bases of the junction unmatched. CDR1 MNHNS and CDR2 SASEGT come from the germline V gene. DNA for the CDR3: TGTGCCAGCAGCACCCTACTAGCGTCGTCCTACAATGAGCAGTTCTTC. Its translation: CASSTLLASSYNEQFF.

CDR3 protein: CASSQDTGLAGIEQYF. The CDR3 region has the DNA TGCGCCAGCAGCCAAGATACTGGGCTAGCGGGTATCGAGCAGTACTTC. This rearrangement joins TRBV4-1 to TRBJ2-7, with 8 bases aligning to TRBD2. Germline CDR1 MGHRA, CDR2 YSYEKL. The CDR3 loop spans 16 amino acids. Germline trimming cut 0 bases from V and 6 bases from J; bases unmatched to any gene: 10.

V is TRBV6-1 and J is TRBJ2-3; tentative D call: TRBD2 (6 bases). Germline CDR1 reads MNHNS; CDR2 reads SASEGT. Between the trimmed V and J ends, which lost 6 bases and 4 bases, there was a span of 23 bases. The length of the CDR3 is 17 residues. The CDR3 here is CASRGPFASESADTQYF. The CDR3 region has the DNA TGTGCCAGCAGAGGCCCCTTTGCTAGCGAGAGCGCAGATACGCAGTATTTT.

This clonotype has ten or more counts. This chain connects TRBV11-2 to TRBJ2-7, with TRBD1 identical over 8 bases. The length of the CDR3 is 15 residues. After removal of 3 bases from V and 0 bases from J, the junction contained 4 bases not matched to a gene. CDR1 SGHAT and CDR2 FQNNGV come from the germline V gene. Here the CDR3 DNA reads TGTGCCAGCAGCTTCGGGACAGGCGGCTCCTACGAGCAGTACTTC. It yields the protein CASSFGTGGSYEQYF.

Many counts were recorded for this clonotype. The chain couples TRBV9 to TRBJ2-1; 7 nucleotides align to TRBD1. V lost 4 bases, J lost 3 bases, and 10 bases stayed unmatched. Per the germline V gene, CDR1 is SGDLS and CDR2 is YYNGEE. The CDR3 is 16 residues long. Here the CDR3 DNA reads TGTGCCAGCAGCTTCCGACAGGGATCGATCTACAATGAGCAGTTCTTC. Its protein is CASSFRQGSIYNEQFF. The full variable domain, rest sourced from reference TRBV9 and TRBJ2-1, is DSGVTQTPKHLITATGQRVTLRCSPRSGDLSVYWYQQSLDQGLQFLIQYYNGEERAKGNILERFSAQQFPDLHSELNLSSLELGDSALYFCASSFRQGSIYNEQFFGPGTRLTVL.

The J gene is TRBJ2-1, the V gene TRBV9; D ambiguous. Per the germline V gene, CDR1 is SGDLS and CDR2 is YYNGEE. Trimming removed 1 base at V and 4 bases at J, with 12 bases between. The CDR3 covers 15 residues. The CDR3 DNA reads as TGTGCCAGCAGCGTAATGGGCCAGCTTTACAATGAGCAGTTCTTC. Translated: CASSVMGQLYNEQFF.

This clonotype showed up just a few times. It may be a read error: a sequence one base away is much more abundant. The gene calls are TRBV12-3 or TRBV12-4 and TRBJ1-5, with TRBD1 identical over 8 bases. This CDR3 has 17 amino acids. Here the CDR3 reads CACSQKLRTGLDQPQHF. CDR3 nucleotide sequence: TGTGCCTGCAGTCAAAAGCTTCGGACAGGGTTAGATCAGCCCCAGCATTTT.

This clonotype was observed a handful of times. This chain links TRBV7-9 with TRBJ1-1; the D is unclear. Germline-derived CDR1 and CDR2 are SEHNR and FQNEAQ (reference sequence). The CDR3 is 14 residues long. V was pared by 1 base and J by 3 bases, with 9 bases between. The CDR3 DNA is TGTGCCAGCAGCTTAGTTGTGGGAGACACTGAAGCTTTCTTT. This translates into CASSLVVGDTEAFF. Combining the CDR3 with reference TRBV7-9 and TRBJ1-1 gives the whole variable domain DTGVSQNPRHKITKRGQNVTFRCDPISEHNRLYWYRQTLGQGPEFLTYFQNEAQLEKSRLLSDRFSAERPKGSFSTLEIQRTEQGDSAMYLCASSLVVGDTEAFFGQGTRLTVV.

This clonotype came up many times. The V gene is TRBV7-3, the J gene TRBJ2-3; a possible D gene is TRBD2 (6 bases). This CDR3 region has 15 residues. CDR1 is SGHTA, CDR2 FQGTGA, per germline. V lost 0 bases and J lost 2, with 9 bases in between. Here the CDR3 DNA reads TGTGCCAGCAGCTTAACGGGGAGGTTCACAGATACGCAGTATTTT. Translated: CASSLTGRFTDTQYF. Looking up the rest from reference TRBV7-3 and TRBJ2-3 gives the full variable domain: GAGVSQTPSNKVTEKGKYVELRCDPISGHTALYWYRQSLGQGPEFLIYFQGTGAADDSGLPNDRFFAVRPEGSVSTLKIQRTERGDSAVYLCASSLTGRFTDTQYFGPGTRLTVL.

V usage is TRBV6-5 and J usage is TRBJ2-7, with unresolved D. The CDR3 is 15 residues long. Per the germline V gene, CDR1 is MNHEY and CDR2 is SVGAGI. The V end lost 2 bases, the J end lost 5 bases, and 16 bases lay between the germline ends. The CDR3 nucleotides are TGTGCCAGCAGTTACAACGGCCCGTCCGCTAACGAGCAGTACTTC. Its protein is CASSYNGPSANEQYF.

This clonotype has ten or more counts. The genes are TRBV3-1 and TRBJ2-7; 8 positions match TRBD2. This CDR3 comprises 14 residues. The trim removed 4 bases at V and 5 bases at J, leaving 7 bases unmatched. The germline CDR1 and CDR2 sequences are LGHDT and YNNKEL (reference sequence). CDR3 sequence (DNA): TGTGCCAGCAGCCCCAGCGGGAGACGGCACGAGCAGTACTTC. It specifies CASSPSGRRHEQYF.

A note on this clonotype: Compared with germline, one end of the junction differs, possibly owing to a read error. The V gene is TRBV2, the J gene TRBJ1-2; D possibly corresponds to TRBD1 (5 bases). The CDR3 spans 15 residues. Per germline, CDR1 SNHLY and CDR2 FYNNEI. DNA for the CDR3: TGTGCCAGCAGTGAAGTGGGACGGGTAGGCTATGACTACACCTTC. Translation: CASSEVGRVGYDYTF.

The V call is TRBV3-1, the J call TRBJ2-1; no definite D call. Deletions cut 4 bases from V and 9 bases from J, with 13 bases between. CDR1 is LGHDT and CDR2 is YNNKEL in the germline V gene (reference sequence). CDR3 size: 13 residues. The CDR3 DNA reads TGTGCCAGCAGCCCCATACCCCAAGGTGAGCAGTTCTTC. This encodes CASSPIPQGEQFF.

The chain recombines TRBV20-1 with TRBJ2-7; 10 bases are a match to TRBD2. Trimming at V came to 5 bases and at J to 0 bases, leaving 16 bases not matched to a gene. The germline V gene encodes CDR1 DFQATT and CDR2 SNEGSKA (reference sequence). The CDR3 is 18 amino acids. The CDR3: CSAYGGTSAYYSSYEQYF. In DNA, the CDR3 is TGCAGTGCTTACGGGGGGACTAGCGCGTATTATAGCTCCTACGAGCAGTACTTC.

In its sample, this clonotype was seen a few times. The rearrangement joins TRBV14 to TRBJ1-6, with 7 bases identical to TRBD1. Trimming took 6 bases from V and 7 from J; bases not matched to a gene: 9. This CDR3 contains 15 residues. Germline V gene sequence: CDR1 SGHDN, CDR2 FVKESK. DNA for the CDR3: TGTGCCAGCAGTCCAAACAGGGGCGGAAATTCACCCCTCCACTTT. Amino acid sequence: CASSPNRGGNSPLHF.

The chain joins TRBV19 to TRBJ2-1; maybe TRBD2 (6 bases). The germline CDR1 and CDR2 sequences are LNHDA and SQIVND (reference sequence). This CDR3 has 16 amino acids. Trimming shortened V by 1 base and J by 5 bases, and 15 bases separated the two germline ends. The CDR3 nucleotides read TGTGCCAGTAGTATAGCCGCCGGGACTGCAAACAATGAGCAGTTCTTC. Residues: CASSIAAGTANNEQFF. Complete variable domain (other parts from reference TRBV19 and TRBJ2-1): DGGITQSPKYLFRKEGQNVTLSCEQNLNHDAMYWYRQDPGQGLRLIYYSQIVNDFQKGDIAEGYSVSREKKESFPLTVTSAQKNPTAFYLCASSIAAGTANNEQFFGPGTRLTVL.

There are a few counts of this clonotype. The rearrangement uses TRBV20-1 and TRBJ2-7; a possible D gene is TRBD1 (5 bases). Per the germline V gene, CDR1 is DFQATT and CDR2 is SNEGSKA (reference sequence). V shed 2 bases and J shed 4 bases, with 12 bases lying between them. This CDR3 region has 13 residues. DNA for the CDR3: TGCAGTGCTAGACGACCTCAGGGTTACGAGCAGTACTTC. The encoded protein is CSARRPQGYEQYF.

This clonotype was detected many times. V usage is TRBV7-2 and J usage is TRBJ2-2; a weak D match, TRBD2 (6 bases). V was shortened by 4 bases and J by 5 bases, with 17 bases between the two germline ends. Germline V gives CDR1 SGHTA, CDR2 FQGNSA. This CDR3 spans 16 amino acids. CDR3: CASSYLGGGLTGELFF. CDR3 in DNA: TGTGCCAGCAGCTACCTCGGGGGAGGCCTAACCGGGGAGCTGTTTTTT.

The V gene is TRBV5-1, the J gene TRBJ2-5; 16 nucleotides match TRBD2. The germline CDR1 and CDR2 sequences are SGHRS and YFSETQ. This CDR3 is 17 amino acids long. Germline trimming cut 4 bases from V and 5 bases from J; bases unmatched to any gene: 8. The CDR3 loop reads CASSDGTSGRALETQYF. The CDR3 coding sequence is TGCGCCAGCAGCGACGGGACTAGCGGGAGGGCCTTGGAGACCCAGTACTTC.

This clonotype showed up many times. The V gene is TRBV29-1, the J gene TRBJ2-7; 7 bases align to TRBD1. The V and J ends lost 2 bases and 0 bases, in that order; junction bases with no gene match: 4. This CDR3 has 14 amino acids. Germline-derived CDR1 and CDR2 are SQVTM and ANQGSEA. The CDR3 reads CSVENRDSSYEQYF. In DNA form, the CDR3 reads TGCAGCGTTGAAAACCGGGACAGCTCCTACGAGCAGTACTTC.